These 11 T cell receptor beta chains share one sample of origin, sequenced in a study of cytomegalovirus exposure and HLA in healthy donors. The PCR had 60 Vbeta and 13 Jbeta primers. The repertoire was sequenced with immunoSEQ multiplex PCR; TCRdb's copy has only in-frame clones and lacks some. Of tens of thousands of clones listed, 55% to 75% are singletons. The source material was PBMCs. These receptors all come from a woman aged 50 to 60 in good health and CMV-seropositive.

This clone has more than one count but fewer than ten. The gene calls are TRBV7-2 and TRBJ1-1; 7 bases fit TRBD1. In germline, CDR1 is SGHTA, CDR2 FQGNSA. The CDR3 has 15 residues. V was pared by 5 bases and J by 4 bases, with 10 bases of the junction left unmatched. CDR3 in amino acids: CASSKTGARGTEAFF. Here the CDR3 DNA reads TGTGCCAGCAGCAAAACAGGGGCCCGGGGCACTGAAGCTTTCTTT.

DNA for the CDR3: TGTGCCAGCTCCCTGGCCCACGAGCAGTACTTC. It translates to CASSLAHEQYF. The rearrangement joins TRBV6-6 to TRBJ2-7, with no clear D. V was shortened by 8 bases and J by 5 bases, with 10 bases between the two germline ends. Germline V gene data show CDR1 as MNHNY and CDR2 as SVGAGI (reference sequence). This CDR3 comprises 11 residues.

For the CDR3, the DNA is TGTGCCAGCAGCTTGGAGCAGGGGATCACAGATACGCAGTATTTT. As protein: CASSLEQGITDTQYF. The chain recombines TRBV11-3 with TRBJ2-3; a weak D match, TRBD1 (6 bases). This CDR3 contains 15 residues. The germline V gene encodes CDR1 SGHNT and CDR2 YENEEA. The ends were cut back, 3 bases at V and 2 bases at J, with 12 bases in the middle.

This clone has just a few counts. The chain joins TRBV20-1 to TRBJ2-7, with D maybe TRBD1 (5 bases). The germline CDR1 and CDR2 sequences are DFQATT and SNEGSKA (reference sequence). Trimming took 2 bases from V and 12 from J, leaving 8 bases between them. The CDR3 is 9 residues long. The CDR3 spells CSARQGRYF. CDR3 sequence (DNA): TGCAGTGCTAGACAGGGTCGGTACTTC.

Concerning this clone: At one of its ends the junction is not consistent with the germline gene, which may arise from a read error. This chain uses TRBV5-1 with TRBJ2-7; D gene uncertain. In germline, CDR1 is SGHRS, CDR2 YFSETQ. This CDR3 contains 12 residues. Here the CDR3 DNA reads TGCGCCAGCGGCTTGGTCAGGTCTGAGCAGTACTTC. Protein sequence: CASGLVRSEQYF.

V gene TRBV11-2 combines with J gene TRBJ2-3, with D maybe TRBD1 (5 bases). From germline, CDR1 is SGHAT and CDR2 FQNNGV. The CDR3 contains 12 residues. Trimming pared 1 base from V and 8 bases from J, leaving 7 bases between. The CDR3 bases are TGTGCCAGCAGCTTAGGTAGGGGTACGCAGTATTTT. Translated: CASSLGRGTQYF.

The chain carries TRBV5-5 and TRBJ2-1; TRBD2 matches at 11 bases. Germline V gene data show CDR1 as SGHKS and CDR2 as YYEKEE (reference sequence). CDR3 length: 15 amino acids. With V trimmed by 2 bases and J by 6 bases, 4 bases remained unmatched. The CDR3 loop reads CASSFGTSGLNEQFF. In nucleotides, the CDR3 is TGTGCCAGCAGCTTCGGGACTAGCGGTCTCAATGAGCAGTTCTTC.

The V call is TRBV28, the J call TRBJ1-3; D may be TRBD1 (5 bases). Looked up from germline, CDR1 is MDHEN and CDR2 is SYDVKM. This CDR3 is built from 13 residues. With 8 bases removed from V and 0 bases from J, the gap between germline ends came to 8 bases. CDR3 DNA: TGTGCCAGCTTAGACAGCTCTGGAAACACCATATATTTT. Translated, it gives CASLDSSGNTIYF. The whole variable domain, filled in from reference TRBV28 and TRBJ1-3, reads DVKVTQSSRYLVKRTGEKVFLECVQDMDHENMFWYRQDPGLGLRLIYFSYDVKMKEKGDIPEGYSVSREKKERFSLILESASTNQTSMYLCASLDSSGNTIYFGEGSWLTVV.

The CDR3 loop is CASAQPQGETQYF. CDR3 coding DNA: TGCGCCAGCGCCCAGCCACAGGGTGAGACCCAGTACTTC. The gene calls are TRBV10-2 and TRBJ2-5; possibly TRBD1 for D (6 bases). Germline assignment: CDR1 WSHSY and CDR2 SAAADI. V gave up 8 bases and J gave up 5 bases, with 15 bases separating them. The CDR3 loop spans 13 amino acids.

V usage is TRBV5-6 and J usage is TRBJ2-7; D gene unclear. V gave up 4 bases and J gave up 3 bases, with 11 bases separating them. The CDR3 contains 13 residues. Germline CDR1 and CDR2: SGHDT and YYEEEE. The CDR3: CASSLPLSYEQYF. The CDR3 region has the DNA TGTGCCAGCAGCCTCCCCCTGAGCTACGAGCAGTACTTC.

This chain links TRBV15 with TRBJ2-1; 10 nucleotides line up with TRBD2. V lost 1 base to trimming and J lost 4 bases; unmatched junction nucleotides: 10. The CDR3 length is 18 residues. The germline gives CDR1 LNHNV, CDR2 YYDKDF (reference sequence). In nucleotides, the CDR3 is TGTGCCACCAGCAGAGCTGGGCTAGCGGGAGAGGGGTACAATGAGCAGTTCTTC. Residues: CATSRAGLAGEGYNEQFF.